The table lists the clone carrying this T cell receptor (beta chain) with a count of one. The CDR3 spans 15 residues. The germline V gene encodes CDR1 SNHLY and CDR2 FYNNEI. V was pared by 6 bases and J by 1 base, with 3 bases of the junction left unmatched. Assay: immunoSEQ multiplex PCR; the TCRdb copy retains only in-frame clones and omits some. The data show about 180,000 clones, with about three quarters seen just once and about 10% held by the top ten. The record originates from a study of blood T cell repertoires in COVID-19. Study at large: PBMCs, B-cell-depleted T cells, or T cells were the source of the cDNA or gDNA that made up the material.

The origin of this receptor is a woman of 80 years or more with COVID-19, enrolled during active disease. Material for sequencing was peripheral blood. The chain links TRBV2 to TRBJ1-5; TRBD1 agrees at 10 bases. This chain's CDR3 is CASRGQGPSNQPQHF. The CDR3 DNA reads as TGTGCCAGCAGGGGACAGGGGCCAAGCAATCAGCCCCAGCATTTT.